The next 20 T cell receptor beta chains were all read from a single sample in a study of cytomegalovirus exposure and HLA in healthy donors. The study ran its PCR with 60 Vbeta and 13 Jbeta primers. The assay was immunoSEQ multiplex PCR, and TCRdb's table has in-frame clones only and misses some. This table holds around 200,000 clones, roughly 80% found once. Sequencing input: PBMCs. The receptors derive from a girl aged 2 to 9 in good health and CMV-seronegative.

CDR3 in amino acids: CASSYSQAGTTEAFF. As DNA, the CDR3 is TGTGCCAGCAGTTACTCACAGGCGGGGACCACTGAAGCTTTCTTT. The V call is TRBV6-5, the J call TRBJ1-1, with D possibly being TRBD1 (5 bases). This CDR3 comprises 15 residues. The V and J ends lost 0 bases and 4 bases respectively, with 12 bases between them. The germline V gene has CDR1 MNHEY and CDR2 SVGAGI.

The chain combines TRBV12-5 with TRBJ1-1; the D gene is possibly TRBD1 (6 bases). Germline CDR1 is LGHNT and CDR2 is FRNRAP. CDR3 length equals 13 residues. V was pared by 2 bases and J by 6 bases, with 10 bases between. CDR3 loop: CASGLTGLPEAFF. The DNA of the CDR3 is TGTGCTAGTGGTTTGACAGGGTTGCCTGAAGCTTTCTTT.

This clone has just a few counts. CDR3: CASSLGQSGANVLTF. The CDR3 DNA reads TGTGCCAGCAGTCTGGGACAGTCTGGGGCCAACGTCCTGACTTTC. The chain carries TRBV6-4 and TRBJ2-6, with TRBD1 identical over 7 bases. CDR1 is MRHNA, CDR2 SNTAGT, per germline. The CDR3 consists of 15 residues. V was clipped by 5 bases and J by 1 base; unmatched bases: 2.

The J gene is TRBJ2-3, the V gene TRBV11-2; 9 positions agree with TRBD2. Germline-derived CDR1 and CDR2 are SGHAT and FQNNGV. V shed 4 bases, J shed 5 bases, and the junction held 13 bases outside the gene matches. The CDR3 is 17 residues long. CDR3 protein: CASSSGGTSRDVDTQYF. In DNA form, the CDR3 reads TGTGCCAGCAGCTCGGGGGGGACTAGCAGGGATGTAGATACGCAGTATTTT. The whole variable domain, remainder taken from reference TRBV11-2 and TRBJ2-3, is EAGVAQSPRYKIIEKRQSVAFWCNPISGHATLYWYQQILGQGPKLLIQFQNNGVVDDSQLPKDRFSAERLKGVDSTLKIQPAKLEDSAVYLCASSSGGTSRDVDTQYFGPGTRLTVL.

This clone was seen a handful of times. V usage is TRBV30 and J usage is TRBJ1-4; 9 bases fit TRBD1. V trimming: 2 bases; J trimming: 4 bases; junction bases outside the gene matches: 11. Germline values: CDR1 GTSNPN, CDR2 SVGIG (reference sequence). This CDR3 contains 17 residues. The CDR3 region is CAWSSLTGGAFNEKLFF. The CDR3 DNA follows: TGTGCCTGGAGTTCCCTGACAGGGGGAGCGTTTAATGAAAAACTGTTTTTT.

The chain uses TRBV25-1 and TRBJ1-2; 8 nucleotides match TRBD1. The CDR3 consists of 12 residues. Trimming removed 6 bases from V and 6 bases from J; junction bases left unmatched: 3. Germline loops: CDR1 MGHDK, CDR2 SYGVNS. The CDR3 loop reads CASREQGDGYTF. DNA for the CDR3: TGTGCCAGCAGAGAACAGGGGGATGGCTACACCTTC.

This chain connects TRBV23-1 to TRBJ1-2; 8 bases agree with TRBD1. TRBV23-1 is known as an ORF, though its function is uncertain. This CDR3 has 14 residues. CDR3 in amino acids: CGTGRENQDYGYTF. The DNA of the CDR3 is TGCGGGACAGGGAGGGAAAATCAAGACTATGGCTACACCTTC.

The chain combines TRBV29-1 with TRBJ2-2, with unresolved D. Germline CDR1 SQVTM, CDR2 ANQGSEA. Deletions cut 0 bases from V and 1 base from J, with 3 bases between. There are 13 residues in the CDR3. CDR3 protein: CSVEDKNTGELFF. The CDR3, as DNA: TGCAGCGTTGAAGACAAGAACACCGGGGAGCTGTTTTTT.

This rearrangement joins TRBV19 to TRBJ2-3, with D uncertain. From germline, CDR1 is LNHDA and CDR2 SQIVND (reference sequence). V was pared by 3 bases and J by 1 base, with 11 bases between. The CDR3 totals 15 residues. The DNA of the CDR3 is TGTGCCAGTAGTATCCGAACGCAGGGCACAGATACGCAGTATTTT. Protein product: CASSIRTQGTDTQYF.

A few counts support this clone. The rearrangement links TRBV5-6 to TRBJ1-1; TRBD1 matches 8 bases. CDR3 length: 14 residues. CDR1 is SGHDT and CDR2 is YYEEEE in the germline V gene. J lost 2 bases, V lost 3 bases, and 3 bases had no gene match. Written as DNA, the CDR3 is TGTGCCAGCAGCTCGACAGGGGTAAACACTGAAGCTTTCTTT. It yields the protein CASSSTGVNTEAFF.

The rearrangement links TRBV5-6 to TRBJ1-4; TRBD1 matches 10 bases. With V trimmed by 3 bases and J by 8 bases, 10 bases remained unmatched. CDR1 is SGHDT and CDR2 is YYEEEE in the germline V gene. This CDR3 is built from 16 residues. In DNA form, the CDR3 reads TGTGCCAGCAGCTCTTTAAGCCGGACAGGGGGGGAAAAACTGTTTTTT. It codes for CASSSLSRTGGEKLFF.

The chain employs TRBV10-1 and TRBJ1-4, with 9 bases lining up with TRBD1. Trimming took 9 bases from V and 8 from J; bases not matched to a gene: 4. CDR3 size: 12 residues. CDR1 and CDR2 (germline): WNHNN, SYGVQD (reference sequence). CDR3 nucleotides: TGCGCCAGGGACAGGGGCCGGGAAAAACTGTTTTTT. Its protein product is CARDRGREKLFF.

In this sample, this clone turned up a few times. The chain couples TRBV7-9 to TRBJ2-1; 9 bases match TRBD2. V lost 6 bases, J lost 4 bases, and 19 bases stayed unmatched. CDR1 and CDR2 from the germline V gene are SEHNR and FQNEAQ (reference sequence). CDR3 size: 19 residues. CDR3 sequence (DNA): TGTGCCAGCAGTTCAGACAGGGCAAGAGCGGGGGGCCTGTACAATGAGCAGTTCTTC. Amino acid sequence: CASSSDRARAGGLYNEQFF. Variable domain in full (rest from reference TRBV7-9 and TRBJ2-1): DTGVSQNPRHKITKRGQNVTFRCDPISEHNRLYWYRQTLGQGPEFLTYFQNEAQLEKSRLLSDRFSAERPKGSFSTLEIQRTEQGDSAMYLCASSSDRARAGGLYNEQFFGPGTRLTVL.

This clone was counted once. The V and J genes are TRBV10-2 and TRBJ2-2; D perhaps matches TRBD1 (6 bases). CDR1 and CDR2 (germline): WSHSY, SAAADI. The ends were cut back, 8 bases at V and 6 bases at J, with 22 bases in the middle. CDR3 length equals 16 residues. The CDR3 DNA reads as TGCGCCAGCGGGGGCCCTATAGAAAGCGAAGCCGGGGAGCTGTTTTTT. As protein: CASGGPIESEAGELFF.

This chain links TRBV29-1 with TRBJ2-3; tentative D call: TRBD2 (7 bases). V lost 3 bases, J lost 1 base, and 14 bases lay in between. The length of the CDR3 is 15 residues. CDR1 is SQVTM and CDR2 is ANQGSEA in the germline V gene. This CDR3 reads CSVDDRGARTDTQYF. CDR3 sequence (DNA): TGCAGCGTTGATGACCGGGGGGCGCGCACAGATACGCAGTATTTT.

There are a few counts of this clone. The chain is built from TRBV7-9 and TRBJ1-2, with 9 bases that match TRBD1. This CDR3 region has 16 residues. Germline CDR1 SEHNR, CDR2 FQNEAQ (reference sequence). J was trimmed by 6 bases and V by 5 bases; bases with no gene match: 13. CDR3: CASSPRDRVQDNGYTF. For the CDR3, the DNA is TGTGCCAGCAGCCCCCGGGACAGGGTCCAGGATAATGGCTACACCTTC.

The rearrangement joins TRBV9 to TRBJ1-2; 7 bases are shared with TRBD1. J was trimmed by 6 bases and V by 3 bases; bases with no gene match: 5. CDR3 length: 13 amino acids. Germline V lookup: CDR1 SGDLS, CDR2 YYNGEE. The CDR3 sequence is CASSGRQGNGYTF. DNA for the CDR3: TGTGCCAGCAGCGGACGACAGGGTAATGGCTACACCTTC.

This clone was observed a few times. The chain links TRBV4-1 to TRBJ1-2, with D possibly being TRBD1 (6 bases). The V gene lost 5 bases and the J gene lost 7 bases, with 17 bases spanning the gap. Germline V gene lookup returns CDR1 MGHRA and CDR2 YSYEKL. The CDR3 consists of 14 residues. The CDR3 region is CASSSTAGGIGYTF. The CDR3 nucleotides read TGCGCCAGCAGCTCCACGGCGGGGGGCATTGGCTACACCTTC.

This clone is a singleton in its sample. The gene calls are TRBV7-2 and TRBJ2-3; 13 nucleotides match TRBD2. This CDR3 has 17 amino acids. The germline gives CDR1 SGHTA, CDR2 FQGNSA. Germline trimming cut 5 bases from V and 0 bases from J; bases unmatched to any gene: 5. The CDR3: CASSLGLAGASTDTQYF. The CDR3 nucleotides are TGTGCCAGCAGCCTTGGACTAGCGGGGGCTAGCACAGATACGCAGTATTTT.

The V gene is TRBV15, the J gene TRBJ2-7; D may be TRBD2 (5 bases). With 3 bases removed from V and 8 bases from J, the gap between germline ends came to 17 bases. This CDR3 is built from 14 residues. Germline assignment: CDR1 LNHNV and CDR2 YYDKDF (reference sequence). CDR3 coding DNA: TGTGCCACCAGCAGTTTGGTCAGCGGCTCCCAGCAGTACTTC. This sequence encodes CATSSLVSGSQQYF.